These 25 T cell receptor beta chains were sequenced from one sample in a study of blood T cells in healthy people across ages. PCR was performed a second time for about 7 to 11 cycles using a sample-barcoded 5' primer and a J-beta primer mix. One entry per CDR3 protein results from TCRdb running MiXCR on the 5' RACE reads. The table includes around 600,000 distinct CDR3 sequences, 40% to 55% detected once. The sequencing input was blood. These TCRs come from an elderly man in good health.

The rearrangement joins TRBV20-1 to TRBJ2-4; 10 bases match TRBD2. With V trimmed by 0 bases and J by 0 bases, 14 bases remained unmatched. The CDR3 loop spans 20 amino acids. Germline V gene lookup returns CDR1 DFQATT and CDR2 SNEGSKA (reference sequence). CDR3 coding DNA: TGCAGTGCTAGAGATTCTCTTGGGACTAGCGCGATGCTAGCCAAAAACATTCAGTACTTC. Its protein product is CSARDSLGTSAMLAKNIQYF.

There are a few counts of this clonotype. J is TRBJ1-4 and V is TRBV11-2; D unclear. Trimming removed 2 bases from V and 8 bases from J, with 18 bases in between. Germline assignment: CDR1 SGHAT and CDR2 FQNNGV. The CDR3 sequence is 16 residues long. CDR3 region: CASSLLRVSGTEKLFF. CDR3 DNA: TGTGCCAGCAGCTTACTTAGAGTGTCGGGTACAGAAAAACTGTTTTTT.

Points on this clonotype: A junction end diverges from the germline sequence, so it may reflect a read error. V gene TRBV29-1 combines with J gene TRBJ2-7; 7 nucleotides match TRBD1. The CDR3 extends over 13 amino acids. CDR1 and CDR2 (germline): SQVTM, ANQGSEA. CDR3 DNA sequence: TGCAGCGTCAAGAGACAGGGAGCGTGGGAGCTGTACTTC. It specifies CSVKRQGAWELYF.

CDR3: CASSQHGQGNNEQFF. The CDR3 DNA reads as TGCGCCAGCAGCCAACATGGACAGGGGAACAATGAGCAGTTCTTC. The chain is built from TRBV4-1 and TRBJ2-1, with 9 bases aligning to TRBD1. This CDR3 region has 15 residues. Trimming at V came to 2 bases and at J to 5 bases, leaving 4 bases not matched to a gene. Germline V gives CDR1 MGHRA, CDR2 YSYEKL.

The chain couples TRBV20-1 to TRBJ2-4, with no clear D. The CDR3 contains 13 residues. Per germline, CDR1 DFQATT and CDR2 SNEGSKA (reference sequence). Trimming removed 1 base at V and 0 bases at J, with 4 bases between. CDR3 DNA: TGCAGTGCTAGAGTTATAGCCAAAAACATTCAGTACTTC. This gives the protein CSARVIAKNIQYF.

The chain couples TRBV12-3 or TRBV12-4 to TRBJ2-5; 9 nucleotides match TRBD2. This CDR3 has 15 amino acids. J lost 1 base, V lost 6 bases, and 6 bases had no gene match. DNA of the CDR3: TGTGCCAGCAGCACCGGGACTAGCTTCCAAGAGACCCAGTACTTC. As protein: CASSTGTSFQETQYF.

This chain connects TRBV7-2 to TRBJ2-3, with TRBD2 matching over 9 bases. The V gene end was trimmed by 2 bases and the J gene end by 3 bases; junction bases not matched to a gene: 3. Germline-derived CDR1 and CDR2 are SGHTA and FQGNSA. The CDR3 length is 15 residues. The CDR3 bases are TGTGCCAGCAGCTTATTAGCGGGAGAAACAGATACGCAGTATTTT. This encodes CASSLLAGETDTQYF.

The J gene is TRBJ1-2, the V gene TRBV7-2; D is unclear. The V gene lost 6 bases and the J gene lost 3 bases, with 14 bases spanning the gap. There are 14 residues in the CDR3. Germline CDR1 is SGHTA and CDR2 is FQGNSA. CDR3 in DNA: TGTGCCAGCAGTGTCCGGGCCACGGACTATGGCTACACCTTC. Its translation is CASSVRATDYGYTF.

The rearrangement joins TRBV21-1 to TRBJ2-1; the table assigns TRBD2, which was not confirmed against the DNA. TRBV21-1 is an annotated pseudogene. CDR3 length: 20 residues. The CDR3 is CASSKGPSGGQTSSYNEQFF. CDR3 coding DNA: TGTGCCAGCAGCAAAGGGCCTAGCGGGGGGCAAACTAGCTCCTACAATGAGCAGTTCTTC.

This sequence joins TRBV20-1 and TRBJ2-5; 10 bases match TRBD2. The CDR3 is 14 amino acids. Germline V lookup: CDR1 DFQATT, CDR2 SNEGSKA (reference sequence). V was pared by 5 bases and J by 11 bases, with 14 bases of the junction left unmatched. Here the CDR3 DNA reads TGCAGTGCTGTTCCCGGGACTAGCGACCTCAAGCAGTACTTC. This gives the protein CSAVPGTSDLKQYF.

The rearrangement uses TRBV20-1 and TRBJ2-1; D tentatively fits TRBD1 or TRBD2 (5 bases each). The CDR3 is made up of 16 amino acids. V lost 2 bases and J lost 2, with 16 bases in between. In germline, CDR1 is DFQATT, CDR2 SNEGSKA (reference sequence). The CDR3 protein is CSARNFRDGPYNEQFF. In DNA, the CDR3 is TGCAGTGCTAGAAACTTCCGGGACGGACCCTACAATGAGCAGTTCTTC.

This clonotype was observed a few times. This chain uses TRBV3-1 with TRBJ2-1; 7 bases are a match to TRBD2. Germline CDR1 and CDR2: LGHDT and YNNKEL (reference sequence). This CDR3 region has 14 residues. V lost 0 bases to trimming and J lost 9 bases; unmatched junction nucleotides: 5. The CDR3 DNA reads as TGTGCCAGCAGCCAAGATCGCTCGGGGGGTGAGCAGTTCTTC. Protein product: CASSQDRSGGEQFF.

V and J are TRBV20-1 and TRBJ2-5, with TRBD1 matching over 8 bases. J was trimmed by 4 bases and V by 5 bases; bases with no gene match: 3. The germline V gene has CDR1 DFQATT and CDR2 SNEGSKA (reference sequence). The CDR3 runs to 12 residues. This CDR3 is CSAYQGAETQYF. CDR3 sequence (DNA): TGCAGTGCTTATCAGGGGGCAGAGACCCAGTACTTC.

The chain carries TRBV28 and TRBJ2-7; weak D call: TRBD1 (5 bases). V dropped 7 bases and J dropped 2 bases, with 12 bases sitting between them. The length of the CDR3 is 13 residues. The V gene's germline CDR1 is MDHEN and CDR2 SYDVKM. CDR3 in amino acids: CASTPDSAYEQYF. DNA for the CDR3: TGTGCCAGCACTCCAGACAGCGCCTACGAGCAGTACTTC.

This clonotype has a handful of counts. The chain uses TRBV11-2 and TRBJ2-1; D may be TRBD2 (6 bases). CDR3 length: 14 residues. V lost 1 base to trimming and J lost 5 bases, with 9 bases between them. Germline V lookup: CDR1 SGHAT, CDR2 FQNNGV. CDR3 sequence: CASSLGTTDNEQFF. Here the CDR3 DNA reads TGTGCCAGCAGCTTAGGGACTACTGACAATGAGCAGTTCTTC.

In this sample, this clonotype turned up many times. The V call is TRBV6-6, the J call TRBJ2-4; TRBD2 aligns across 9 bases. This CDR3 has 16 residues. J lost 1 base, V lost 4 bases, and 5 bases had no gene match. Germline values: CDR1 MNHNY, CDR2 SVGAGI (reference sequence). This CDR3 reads CASSSVAGAAKNIQYF. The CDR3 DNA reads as TGTGCCAGCAGTTCCGTAGCGGGAGCGGCCAAAAACATTCAGTACTTC.

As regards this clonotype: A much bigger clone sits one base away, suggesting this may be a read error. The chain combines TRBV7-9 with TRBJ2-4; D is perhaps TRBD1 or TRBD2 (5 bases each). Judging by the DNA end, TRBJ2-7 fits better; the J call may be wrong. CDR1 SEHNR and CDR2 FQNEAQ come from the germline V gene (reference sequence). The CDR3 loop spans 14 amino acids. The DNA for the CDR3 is TGTGCCAGCAGCGAGGGGAATAGCTCCTACGAGCAGTACTTC. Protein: CASSEGNSSYEQYF.

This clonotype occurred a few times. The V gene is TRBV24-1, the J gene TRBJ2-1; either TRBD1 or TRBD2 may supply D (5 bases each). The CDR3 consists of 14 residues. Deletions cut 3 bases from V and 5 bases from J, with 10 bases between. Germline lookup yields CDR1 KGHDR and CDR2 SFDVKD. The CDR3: CATSDGGSNNEQFF. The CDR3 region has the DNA TGTGCCACCAGTGATGGGGGAAGCAACAATGAGCAGTTCTTC.

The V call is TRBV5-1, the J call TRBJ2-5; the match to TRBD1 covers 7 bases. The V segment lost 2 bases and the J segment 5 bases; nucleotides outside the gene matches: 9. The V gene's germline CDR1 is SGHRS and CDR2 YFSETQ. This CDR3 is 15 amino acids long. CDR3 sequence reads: CASSFRTDREETQYF. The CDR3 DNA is TGCGCCAGCAGCTTTCGCACTGACAGGGAGGAGACCCAGTACTTC.

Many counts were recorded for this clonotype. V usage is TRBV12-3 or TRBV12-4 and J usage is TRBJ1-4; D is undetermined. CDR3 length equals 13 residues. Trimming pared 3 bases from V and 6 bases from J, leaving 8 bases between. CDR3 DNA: TGTGCCAGCAGTTTGAGGGCAGATGAAAAACTGTTTTTT. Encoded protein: CASSLRADEKLFF.

As DNA, the CDR3 is TGTGCCAGCAGGAAGACGGACGGGGAGACCCAGTACTTC. Amino acid sequence: CASRKTDGETQYF. The chain links TRBV12-3 or TRBV12-4 to TRBJ2-7; D is unresolved. TRBJ2-5 matches the DNA end more closely, so the J call is doubtful. CDR3 size: 13 residues.

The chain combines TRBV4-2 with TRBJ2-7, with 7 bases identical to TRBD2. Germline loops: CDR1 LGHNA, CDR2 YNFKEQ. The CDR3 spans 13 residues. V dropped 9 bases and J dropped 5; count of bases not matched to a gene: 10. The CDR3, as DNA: TGTGCCAGTGGGGGAGGGCCGATCGACGAGCAGTACTTC. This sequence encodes CASGGGPIDEQYF.

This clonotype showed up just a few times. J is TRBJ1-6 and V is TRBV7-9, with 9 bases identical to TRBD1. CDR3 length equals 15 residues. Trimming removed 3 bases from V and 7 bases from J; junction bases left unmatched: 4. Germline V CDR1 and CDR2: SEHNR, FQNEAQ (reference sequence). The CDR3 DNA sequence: TGTGCCAGCAGCTTGACAGGACAGGGGAATTCACCCCTCCACTTT. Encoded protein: CASSLTGQGNSPLHF.

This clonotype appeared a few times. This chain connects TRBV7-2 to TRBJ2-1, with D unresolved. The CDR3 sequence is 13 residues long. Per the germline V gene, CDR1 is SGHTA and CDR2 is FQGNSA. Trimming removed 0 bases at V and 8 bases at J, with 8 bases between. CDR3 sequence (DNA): TGTGCCAGCAGCTTAGCGCGCAGCTATGAGCAGTTCTTC. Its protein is CASSLARSYEQFF.

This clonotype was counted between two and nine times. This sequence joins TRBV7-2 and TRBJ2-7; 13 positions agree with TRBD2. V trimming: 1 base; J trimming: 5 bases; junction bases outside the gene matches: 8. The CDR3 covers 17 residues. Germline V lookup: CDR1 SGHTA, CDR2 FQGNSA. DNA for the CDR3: TGTGCCAGCAGCTTAGGTGGGACTAGCGGGACATCGCACGAGCAGTACTTC. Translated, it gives CASSLGGTSGTSHEQYF.